These 15 T cell receptor beta chains were all obtained from the same sample, sequenced in a study of T cell changes during pregnancy in multiple sclerosis. The table came from immunoSEQ multiplex PCR; TCRdb's copy has only in-frame clones and leaves some out. This sample has 70,000 to 95,000 clones; over 75% occur once, and the top ten carry approximately 2%. Sequences were derived from peripheral blood, sampled before pregnancy. Receptor source: a female donor with multiple sclerosis, enrolled in a pregnancy study.

V usage is TRBV23-1 and J usage is TRBJ1-6, with D unclear. TRBV23-1 is given ORF status, its function remaining uncertain. V lost 6 bases and J lost 5, with 20 bases in between. The length of the CDR3 is 17 residues. CDR3 sequence: CASSLCRAPLDNSPLHF. The CDR3 DNA reads as TGCGCCAGCAGCCTCTGTAGAGCCCCCCTCGATAATTCACCCCTCCACTTT.

This chain connects TRBV7-2 to TRBJ1-1; the match to TRBD1 covers 10 bases. Trimming cost V 6 bases and J 4 bases; bases outside gene matches: 5. The V gene's germline CDR1 is SGHTA and CDR2 FQGNSA. The CDR3 totals 14 residues. CDR3 nucleotides: TGTGCCAGCAGTTCACGGACAGGGGGCACTGAAGCTTTCTTT. Protein product: CASSSRTGGTEAFF.

V usage is TRBV6-5 and J usage is TRBJ2-3; D gene unclear. Germline values: CDR1 MNHEY, CDR2 SVGAGI. V was cut by 1 base and J by 5 bases, with 10 bases left in between. This CDR3 has 14 amino acids. CDR3 in DNA: TGTGCCAGCAGTTACTTACAAACGCAAGATACGCAGTATTTT. It translates to CASSYLQTQDTQYF.

The chain recombines TRBV5-5 with TRBJ1-2; 10 nucleotides match TRBD1. V shed 4 bases and J 2 bases; nucleotides not matched to a gene: 8. The CDR3 is made up of 16 amino acids. Germline values: CDR1 SGHKS, CDR2 YYEKEE (reference sequence). The CDR3 region is CASSPGTGVSNYGYTF. CDR3 DNA sequence: TGTGCCAGCAGCCCAGGGACAGGGGTTAGCAACTATGGCTACACCTTC. Using reference TRBV5-5 and TRBJ1-2 for the parts outside the CDR3, the full variable domain is DAGVTQSPTHLIKTRGQQVTLRCSPISGHKSVSWYQQVLGQGPQFIFQYYEKEERGRGNFPDRFSARQFPNYSSELNVNALLLGDSALYLCASSPGTGVSNYGYTFGSGTRLTVV.

The rearrangement links TRBV5-1 to TRBJ2-5; TRBD2 aligns across 8 bases. V lost 4 bases to trimming and J lost 0 bases; unmatched junction nucleotides: 8. Germline CDR1 is SGHRS and CDR2 is YFSETQ. The CDR3 runs to 16 residues. CDR3: CASSPGGKLYQETQYF. DNA for the CDR3: TGCGCCAGCAGCCCGGGGGGGAAACTGTACCAAGAGACCCAGTACTTC.

The table lists this clone with a count of one. The chain links TRBV7-8 to TRBJ1-2; possibly TRBD1 for D (5 bases). This CDR3 has 13 amino acids. V dropped 10 bases and J dropped 8 bases, with 20 bases sitting between them. In germline, CDR1 is SGHVS, CDR2 FQNEAQ. For the CDR3, the DNA is TGTGCCATCTCTCACGGGGGGGATGGAGGCTACACCTTC. Translated, it gives CAISHGGDGGYTF. The full variable domain, with the rest looked up from reference TRBV7-8 and TRBJ1-2, is GAGVSQSPRYKVAKRGQDVALRCDPISGHVSLFWYQQALGQGPEFLTYFQNEAQLDKSGLPSDRFFAERPEGSVSTLKIQRTQQEDSAVYLCAISHGGDGGYTFGSGTRLTVV.

The rearrangement joins TRBV4-1 to TRBJ2-7; 7 bases map to TRBD1. This CDR3 comprises 17 residues. The junction had 8 bases not matched to a gene; V was cut back by 0 bases and J by 0 bases. Germline-derived CDR1 and CDR2 are MGHRA and YSYEKL. For the CDR3, the DNA is TGCGCCAGCAGCCAAGATATCGAGACAGGGAGCTCCTACGAGCAGTACTTC. Translating it yields CASSQDIETGSSYEQYF.

The genes are TRBV5-6 and TRBJ1-1; TRBD1 matches 7 bases. With 1 base clipped from V and 3 bases from J, the junction kept 3 bases outside the gene matches. The CDR3 loop spans 14 amino acids. Per the germline V gene, CDR1 is SGHDT and CDR2 is YYEEEE. The CDR3 spells CASSLRQGDTEAFF. The CDR3 DNA reads TGTGCCAGCAGCTTGCGACAGGGAGACACTGAAGCTTTCTTT.

The chain recombines TRBV6-6 with TRBJ2-1; 7 nucleotides agree with TRBD1. The CDR3 spans 15 residues. V was pared by 4 bases and J by 8 bases, with 11 bases of the junction left unmatched. The germline CDR1 and CDR2 sequences are MNHNY and SVGAGI (reference sequence). The CDR3 DNA is TGTGCCAGCAGTTCCCTAGAGCGACAGGGCGATGAGCAGTTCTTC. Amino acids: CASSSLERQGDEQFF.

This rearrangement joins TRBV11-2 to TRBJ2-5, with D uncertain. Germline V gene lookup returns CDR1 SGHAT and CDR2 FQNNGV. The CDR3 contains 13 residues. The germline V and J ends were trimmed by 5 bases and 5 bases, with 12 bases remaining between them. CDR3 coding DNA: TGTGCCAGCAGCCGTAGTTTGGTGGAGACCCAGTACTTC. Translated: CASSRSLVETQYF.

This chain joins TRBV10-3 and TRBJ1-2; D not certain. This CDR3 region has 13 residues. V was clipped by 4 bases and J by 2 bases, with 8 bases between them. Per germline, CDR1 ENHRY and CDR2 SYGVKD. CDR3 nucleotide sequence: TGTGCCATCAGTGCCGGGTCCAACTATGGCTACACCTTC. Translated: CAISAGSNYGYTF.

V and J are TRBV28 and TRBJ1-2; perhaps TRBD1 as D (5 bases). CDR1 is MDHEN, CDR2 SYDVKM, per germline. The CDR3 totals 15 residues. V lost 3 bases and J lost 0, with 11 bases in between. As DNA, the CDR3 is TGTGCCAGCAGTTTTGGGGGGGGAGCTAACTATGGCTACACCTTC. Encoded protein: CASSFGGGANYGYTF.

This clone was recorded only once. The gene calls are TRBV11-2 and TRBJ1-4, with a tentative D call TRBD1 (6 bases). V lost 5 bases and J lost 0, with 13 bases in between. This CDR3 spans 16 amino acids. The germline V gene encodes CDR1 SGHAT and CDR2 FQNNGV. The CDR3 spells CASSPPTGTTNEKLFF. The CDR3 DNA reads TGTGCCAGCAGCCCACCGACAGGAACAACTAATGAAAAACTGTTTTTT.

The chain couples TRBV11-2 to TRBJ2-1; D is ambiguous. In germline, CDR1 is SGHAT, CDR2 FQNNGV. The length of the CDR3 is 15 residues. V was cut by 0 bases and J by 0 bases, with 6 bases left in between. CDR3 sequence: CASSLDSSSYNEQFF. As DNA, the CDR3 is TGTGCCAGCAGCTTAGACAGTTCCTCCTACAATGAGCAGTTCTTC. Complete variable domain (other parts from reference TRBV11-2 and TRBJ2-1): EAGVAQSPRYKIIEKRQSVAFWCNPISGHATLYWYQQILGQGPKLLIQFQNNGVVDDSQLPKDRFSAERLKGVDSTLKIQPAKLEDSAVYLCASSLDSSSYNEQFFGPGTRLTVL.

This clone was seen a single time. The rearrangement joins TRBV5-5 to TRBJ2-2, with 7 nucleotides matching TRBD2. This CDR3 spans 17 amino acids. The trim removed 0 bases at V and 3 bases at J, leaving 8 bases unmatched. Germline V gene sequence: CDR1 SGHKS, CDR2 YYEKEE (reference sequence). CDR3: CASSLDITSDYTGELFF. The CDR3 nucleotides are TGTGCCAGCAGCTTGGATATTACTAGCGATTACACCGGGGAGCTGTTTTTT.